The clone carrying this T cell receptor beta chain was observed a handful of times. Its target is unknown. This CDR3 comprises 14 residues. CDR1 PRHDT and CDR2 FYEKMQ come from the germline V gene (reference sequence). Trimming removed 8 bases from V and 7 bases from J; junction bases left unmatched: 11. This record belongs to a study of early T cells in non-severe SARS-CoV-2 infection. Overall study: Chains were not paired, and sequencing was done on bulk RNA from unsorted whole blood. Regarding the study as a whole: Comparison of clonotypes with VDJdb favored anti-spike CD8 responses while missing private and CD4 specificities.

Each single cDNA molecule received a unique molecular identifier. TCRdb recomputed calls from the 5' RACE reads with MiXCR, one row per CDR3 protein. The sample yields roughly 66,000 distinct CDR3 sequences, around 9% seen once. The receptor was derived from an adult who was a healthcare worker with PCR-confirmed SARS-CoV-2 infection or an uninfected control (not recorded which). The J gene is TRBJ2-7, the V gene TRBV13; 10 bases line up with TRBD2. Sample: whole blood. The CDR3 DNA sequence: TGTGCCAGCTCCCGAGCGGGAGGGCCGCGGGAGCAGTACTTC. It specifies CASSRAGGPREQYF.